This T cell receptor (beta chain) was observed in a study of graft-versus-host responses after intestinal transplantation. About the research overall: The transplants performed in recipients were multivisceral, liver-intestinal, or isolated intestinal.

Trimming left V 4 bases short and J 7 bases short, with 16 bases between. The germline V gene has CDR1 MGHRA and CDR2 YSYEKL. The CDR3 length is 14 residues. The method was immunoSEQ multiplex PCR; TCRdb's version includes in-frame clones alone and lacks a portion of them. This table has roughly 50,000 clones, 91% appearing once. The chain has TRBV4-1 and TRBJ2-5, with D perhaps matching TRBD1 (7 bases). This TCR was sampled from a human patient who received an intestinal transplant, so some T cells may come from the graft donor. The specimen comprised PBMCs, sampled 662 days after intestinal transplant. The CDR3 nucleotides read TGCGCCAGCAGCCCCCCGGAGGGGGCAGGGACCCAGTACTTC. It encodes CASSPPEGAGTQYF.